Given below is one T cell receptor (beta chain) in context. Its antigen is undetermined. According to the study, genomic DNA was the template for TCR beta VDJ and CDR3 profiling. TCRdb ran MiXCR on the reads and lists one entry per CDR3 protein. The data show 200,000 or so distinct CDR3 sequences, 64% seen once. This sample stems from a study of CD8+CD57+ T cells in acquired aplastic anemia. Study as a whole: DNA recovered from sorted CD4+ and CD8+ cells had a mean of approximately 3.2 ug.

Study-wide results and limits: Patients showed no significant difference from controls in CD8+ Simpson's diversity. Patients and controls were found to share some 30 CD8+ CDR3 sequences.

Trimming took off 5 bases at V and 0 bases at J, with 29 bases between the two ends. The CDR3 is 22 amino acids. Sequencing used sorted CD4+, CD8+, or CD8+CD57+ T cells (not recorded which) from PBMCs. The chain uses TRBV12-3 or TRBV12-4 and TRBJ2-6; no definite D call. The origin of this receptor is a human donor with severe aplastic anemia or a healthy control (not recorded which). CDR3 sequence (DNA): TGTGCCAGCAGTCCGAGGATTAACTATGGCTACACCTTCCCCTCTGGGGCCAACGTCCTGACTTTC. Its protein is CASSPRINYGYTFPSGANVLTF.